The 8 T cell receptor beta chains below were found in one sample sequenced in a study of early T cells in non-severe SARS-CoV-2 infection. TCRdb analysed the 5' RACE reads with MiXCR anew, one entry per CDR3 protein. Among 40,000 to 60,000 distinct CDR3 sequences listed, 12% were seen once. Sequencing was done on a sample of whole blood. All receptors derive from an adult who was a healthcare worker with PCR-confirmed SARS-CoV-2 infection or an uninfected control (not recorded which).

With regard to this clonotype: The final CDR3 position lacks the conserved phenylalanine or tryptophan, pointing to a likely read error. The chain has TRBV7-3 and TRBJ2-7; TRBD2 is a possible D gene (6 bases). The CDR3 sequence is 15 residues long. Between the trimmed V and J ends, which lost 4 bases and 1 base, there was a span of 14 bases. Germline V CDR1 and CDR2: SGHTA, FQGTGA. Written as DNA, the CDR3 is TGTGCCAGCAGCTCCCTTGGCGGAGGGTCCTACGAGCAGTACCTC. It encodes CASSSLGGGSYEQYL.

This clonotype was counted a few times. The chain combines TRBV27 with TRBJ1-1; D is unresolved. The CDR3 sequence is 11 residues long. Trimming removed 6 bases at V and 11 bases at J, with 13 bases between. The germline V gene has CDR1 MNHEY and CDR2 SMNVEV (reference sequence). CDR3 sequence reads: CASSSRTRAFF. The CDR3 coding sequence is TGTGCCAGCAGCTCTAGAACGAGGGCTTTCTTT.

This clonotype has a handful of counts. The V and J genes are TRBV28 and TRBJ1-1; D gene unclear. V gave up 3 bases and J gave up 1 base, with 6 bases separating them. CDR1 is MDHEN, CDR2 SYDVKM, per germline. CDR3 length: 13 amino acids. CDR3 DNA: TGTGCCAGCAGTTTTGACGGGAACACTGAAGCTTTCTTT. This codes for CASSFDGNTEAFF.

Ten or more counts support this clonotype. The chain recombines TRBV10-3 with TRBJ2-5; 9 nucleotides agree with TRBD1. The CDR3 is made up of 15 amino acids. The germline CDR1 and CDR2 sequences are ENHRY and SYGVKD. After removal of 7 bases from V and 5 bases from J, the junction contained 11 bases not matched to a gene. CDR3 in DNA: TGTGCCATCAAAATCGACAGGGGGAATTCGGAGACCCAGTACTTC. Protein product: CAIKIDRGNSETQYF.

This clonotype was detected ten times or more. V gene TRBV7-6 combines with J gene TRBJ2-1, with D perhaps matching TRBD1 (5 bases). Trimming removed 3 bases at V and 4 bases at J, with 13 bases between. The CDR3 extends over 15 amino acids. Per germline, CDR1 SGHVS and CDR2 FNYEAQ. The CDR3 loop reads CASSLRRAGYNEQFF. The CDR3 nucleotides read TGTGCCAGCAGCTTGCGCAGGGCCGGTTACAATGAGCAGTTCTTC.

The chain is built from TRBV4-1 and TRBJ2-7, with TRBD1 as a possible D gene (5 bases). V lost 4 bases to trimming and J lost 7 bases, with 14 bases between them. The germline V gene has CDR1 MGHRA and CDR2 YSYEKL. This CDR3 spans 13 amino acids. CDR3 in amino acids: CASSPGHPGEQYF. The CDR3 DNA is TGCGCCAGCAGCCCCGGACACCCTGGGGAGCAGTACTTC.

This clonotype was observed many times. V usage is TRBV6-1 and J usage is TRBJ2-1, with D possibly TRBD2 on 6 matching bases. Germline assignment: CDR1 MNHNS and CDR2 SASEGT. V lost 1 base to trimming and J lost 9 bases, with 10 bases between them. CDR3 size: 13 residues. The CDR3 loop is CASSEVRGGEQFF. For the CDR3, the DNA is TGTGCCAGCAGTGAAGTAAGGGGAGGTGAGCAGTTCTTC.

The chain combines TRBV15 with TRBJ2-1; weak D call: TRBD1 (5 bases). V shed 0 bases and J shed 12 bases, with 9 bases lying between them. Germline loops: CDR1 LNHNV, CDR2 YYDKDF (reference sequence). This CDR3 region has 12 residues. CDR3 coding DNA: TGTGCCACCAGCAGAGATTTAAGGGGGCAGTTCTTC. Translated, it gives CATSRDLRGQFF.